This T cell receptor beta chain is from a study of T cells after yellow fever vaccination. Study outcomes and limitations: Only a minor proportion of clonotypes was detected across both CD4 and CD8 compartments. The presence of abundant clonotypes contaminating from the bulk population was possible in FACS-sorted repertoires. Reappearance after the booster was observed for most primary-vaccination clones (96% CD4, over 75% CD8).

A remark on this clonotype: What it binds is unknown.

The CDR3 length is 17 residues. CDR1 LGHNA and CDR2 YSLEER come from the germline V gene. V shed 4 bases, J shed 4 bases, and the junction held 15 bases outside the gene matches. TCRdb fed the 5' RACE reads into MiXCR, producing one record per CDR3 protein. Found here are around 150,000 distinct CDR3 sequences, about 7% of them singletons; the top ten hold about 2.5%. The clonotype was recovered from a man younger than 35 who received the YFV17D yellow fever vaccine. Material: CD4+ T cells sorted from PBMCs, obtained 5 to 6 days after the first yellow fever vaccination. This rearrangement joins TRBV4-3 to TRBJ2-5, with 7 bases fitting TRBD2. DNA for the CDR3: TGCGCCAGCAGCCGCGGAATGACGGGGGGTCGAGGAGAGACCCAGTACTTC. Translating gives CASSRGMTGGRGETQYF.